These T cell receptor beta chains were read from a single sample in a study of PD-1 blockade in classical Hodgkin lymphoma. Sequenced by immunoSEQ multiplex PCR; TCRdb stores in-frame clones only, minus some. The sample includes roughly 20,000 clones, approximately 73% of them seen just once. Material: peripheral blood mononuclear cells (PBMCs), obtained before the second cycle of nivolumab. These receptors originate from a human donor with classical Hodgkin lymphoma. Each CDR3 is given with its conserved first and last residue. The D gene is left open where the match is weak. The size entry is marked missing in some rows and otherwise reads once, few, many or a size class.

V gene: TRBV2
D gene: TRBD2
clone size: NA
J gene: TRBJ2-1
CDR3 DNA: TGTGCCAGCAGCCTACTAGCGGGAGGATCCTGGGAGCAGTTCTTC
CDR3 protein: CASSLLAGGSWEQFF

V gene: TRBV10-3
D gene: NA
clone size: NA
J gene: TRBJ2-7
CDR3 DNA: TGTGCCATCAGACATACAGGGAACTCCTACGAGCAGTACTTC
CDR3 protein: CAIRHTGNSYEQYF

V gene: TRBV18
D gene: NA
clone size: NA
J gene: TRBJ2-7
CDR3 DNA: TGTGCCAGCACTCAACCGGTGGTGGCTTGGGAGCAGTACTTC
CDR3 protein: CASTQPVVAWEQYF

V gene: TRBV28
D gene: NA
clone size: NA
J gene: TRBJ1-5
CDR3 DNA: TGTGCCAGCAGTTCGGGATTGCGGGGGTTGGATCAGCCCCAGCATTTT
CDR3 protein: CASSSGLRGLDQPQHF

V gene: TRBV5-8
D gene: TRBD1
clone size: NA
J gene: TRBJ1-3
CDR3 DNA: TGTGCCAGCAGCTTGGGACAGGGTGGAGACACCATATATTTT
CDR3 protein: CASSLGQGGDTIYF

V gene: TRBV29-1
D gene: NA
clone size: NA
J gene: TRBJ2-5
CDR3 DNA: TGCAGCGTAGTGAGGTCCGGGACCCAGTACTTC
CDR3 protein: CSVVRSGTQYF

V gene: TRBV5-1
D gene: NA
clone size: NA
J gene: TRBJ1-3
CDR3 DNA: TGCGCCAGCAGCCCAGGAGCAGGGGATGCCGGAAACACCATATATTTT
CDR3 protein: CASSPGAGDAGNTIYF

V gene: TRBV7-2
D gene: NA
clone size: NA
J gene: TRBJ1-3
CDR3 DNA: TGTGCCAGCAGCTCCCTTGGGGAGGGTTTAAACACCATATATTTT
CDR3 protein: CASSSLGEGLNTIYF

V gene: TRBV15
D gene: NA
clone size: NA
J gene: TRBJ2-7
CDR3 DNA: TGTGCCACCAGCAGAGAAGGAGGGACACGTCCCTACGAGCAGTACTTC
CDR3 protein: CATSREGGTRPYEQYF

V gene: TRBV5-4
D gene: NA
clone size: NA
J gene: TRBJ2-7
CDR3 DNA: TGTGCCAGCAGCTTGGGGCCTAGCTCTCTGGAAGAGCAGTACTTC
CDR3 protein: CASSLGPSSLEEQYF

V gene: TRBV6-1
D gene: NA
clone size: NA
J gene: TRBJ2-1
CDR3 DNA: TGTGCCAGCTCTTCGGGCAATGAGCAGTTCTTC
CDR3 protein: CASSSGNEQFF

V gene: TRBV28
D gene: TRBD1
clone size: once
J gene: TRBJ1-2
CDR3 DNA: TGTGCCAGCAGTTCCGGGACAGGGGTTGGCTATGGCTACACCTTC
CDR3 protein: CASSSGTGVGYGYTF

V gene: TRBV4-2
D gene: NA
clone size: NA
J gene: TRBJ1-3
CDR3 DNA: TGTGCCAGCAGCCAAGATCCAGGGGCTGGAAACACCATATATTTT
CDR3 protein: CASSQDPGAGNTIYF

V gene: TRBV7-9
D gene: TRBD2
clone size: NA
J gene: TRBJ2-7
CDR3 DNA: TGCGCCAGCAGCACTAAACGCGGGACTAGCGGGAGCCGAGGCTACGAGCAGTACTTC
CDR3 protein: CASSTKRGTSGSRGYEQYF

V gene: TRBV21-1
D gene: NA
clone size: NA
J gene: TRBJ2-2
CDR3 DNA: TGTGCCAGCAGGGGAATAGCGGGAGGGAAGAACACCGGGGAGCTGTTTTTT
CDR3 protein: CASRGIAGGKNTGELFF

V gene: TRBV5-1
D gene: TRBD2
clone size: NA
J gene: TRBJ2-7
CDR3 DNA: TGCGCCAGCAGCTTCTCAACCGGGACTAATCTTGGCGAACAGTACTTC
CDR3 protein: CASSFSTGTNLGEQYF

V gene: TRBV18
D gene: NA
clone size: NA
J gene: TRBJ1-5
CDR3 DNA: TGTGCCAGCTCATTGGAGTCTAGCAATCAGCCCCAGCATTTT
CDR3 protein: CASSLESSNQPQHF

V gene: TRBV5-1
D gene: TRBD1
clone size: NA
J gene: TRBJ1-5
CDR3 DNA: TGCGCCAGCAGCCCCGGACAGGGCGGCAATCAGCCCCAGCATTTT
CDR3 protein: CASSPGQGGNQPQHF

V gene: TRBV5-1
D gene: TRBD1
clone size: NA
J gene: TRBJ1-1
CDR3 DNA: TGCGCCAGTGGACAGGGCGGGAACACTGAAGCTTTCTTT
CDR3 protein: CASGQGGNTEAFF

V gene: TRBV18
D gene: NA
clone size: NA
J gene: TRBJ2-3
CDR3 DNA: TGTGCCAGCTCACCAGTGAGCACAGATACGCAGTATTTT
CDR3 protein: CASSPVSTDTQYF

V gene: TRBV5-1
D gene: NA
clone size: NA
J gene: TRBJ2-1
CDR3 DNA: TGCGCCAGCAGCCCGAGGACTGGGAGGAATGAGCAGTTCTTC
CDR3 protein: CASSPRTGRNEQFF

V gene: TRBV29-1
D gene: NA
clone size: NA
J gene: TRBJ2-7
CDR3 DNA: TGCAGCGTTGAAGACTACGAGCAGTACTTC
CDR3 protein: CSVEDYEQYF

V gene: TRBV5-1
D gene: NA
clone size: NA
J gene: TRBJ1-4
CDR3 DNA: TGCGCCAGCAGCTTGAACAGGGTTCGGTATGAAAAACTGTTTTTT
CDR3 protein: CASSLNRVRYEKLFF

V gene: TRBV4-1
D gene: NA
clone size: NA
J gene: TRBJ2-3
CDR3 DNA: TGCGCCAGCAGCCACCCCCTTGGGAGCACAGATACGCAGTATTTT
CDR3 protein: CASSHPLGSTDTQYF

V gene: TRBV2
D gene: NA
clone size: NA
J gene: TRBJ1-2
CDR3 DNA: TGTGCCAGCAGTGAAAATGTCAGAGCTAACTATGGCTACACCTTC
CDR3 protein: CASSENVRANYGYTF

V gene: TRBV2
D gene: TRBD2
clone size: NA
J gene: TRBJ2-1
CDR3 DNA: TGTGCCATAAGGGGGGGGCTAGCGGGAGGGCCCTTGAATGAGCAGTTCTTC
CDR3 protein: CAIRGGLAGGPLNEQFF

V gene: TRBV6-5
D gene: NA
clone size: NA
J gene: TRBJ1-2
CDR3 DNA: TGTGCCAGCAGGGATACAGGGCCCGGCTACACCTTC
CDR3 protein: CASRDTGPGYTF

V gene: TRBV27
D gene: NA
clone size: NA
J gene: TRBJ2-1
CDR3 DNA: TGTGCCAGCAGTTTTGGGCAGGACTCCTACAATGAGCAGTTCTTC
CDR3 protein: CASSFGQDSYNEQFF

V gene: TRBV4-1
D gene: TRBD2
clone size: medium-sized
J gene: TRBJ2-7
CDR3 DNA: TGCGCCAGCAGCAAAGAACTAGCGGGAGATATGTACGAGCAGTACTTC
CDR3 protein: CASSKELAGDMYEQYF

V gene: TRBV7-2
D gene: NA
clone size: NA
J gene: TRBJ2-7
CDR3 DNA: TGTGCCAGCAGCGGTCAGACGGGGGCCACCTACGAGCAGTACTTC
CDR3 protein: CASSGQTGATYEQYF

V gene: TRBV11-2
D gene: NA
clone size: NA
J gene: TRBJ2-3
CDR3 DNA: TGTGCCACAGGGAACCCTAGCACAGATACGCAGTATTTT
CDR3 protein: CATGNPSTDTQYF

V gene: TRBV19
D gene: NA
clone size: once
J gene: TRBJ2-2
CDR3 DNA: TGTGCCAGTAGTATTCTCGGAACGAACACCGGGGAGCTGTTTTTT
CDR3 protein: CASSILGTNTGELFF

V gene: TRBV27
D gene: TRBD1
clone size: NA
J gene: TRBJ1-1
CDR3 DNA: TGTGCCAGCAGTCCGATGACAGGGGGCGCGAGGACTGAAGCTTTCTTT
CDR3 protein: CASSPMTGGARTEAFF

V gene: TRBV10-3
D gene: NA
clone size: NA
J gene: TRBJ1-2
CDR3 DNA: TGTGCCATCAGTGAGTCAGGACGGGGCTACACCTTC
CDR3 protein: CAISESGRGYTF

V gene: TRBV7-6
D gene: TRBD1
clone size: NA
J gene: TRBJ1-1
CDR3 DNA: TGTGCCAGCAGCCCTCAACAGGGGATGGGCACTGAAGCTTTCTTT
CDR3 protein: CASSPQQGMGTEAFF

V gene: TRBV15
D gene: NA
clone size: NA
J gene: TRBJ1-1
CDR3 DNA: TGTGCCACCAGCAGACAAACAGGGAGGGCCAACACTGAAGCTTTCTTT
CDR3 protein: CATSRQTGRANTEAFF

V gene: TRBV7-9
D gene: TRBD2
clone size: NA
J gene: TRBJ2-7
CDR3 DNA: TGTGCCAGCAGCCCCCGGTCGAGGCGGGAGATAACGTCGGGATACGAGCAGTACTTC
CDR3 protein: CASSPRSRREITSGYEQYF

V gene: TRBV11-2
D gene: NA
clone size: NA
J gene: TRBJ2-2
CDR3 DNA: TGTGCCAGCAGCTTGAGCGGGCATAACACCGGGGAGCTGTTTTTT
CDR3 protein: CASSLSGHNTGELFF

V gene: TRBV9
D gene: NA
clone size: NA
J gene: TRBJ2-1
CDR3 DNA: TGTGCCAGCAGCCTTACGCAGGGGAGCTACAATGAGCAGTTCTTC
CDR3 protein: CASSLTQGSYNEQFF

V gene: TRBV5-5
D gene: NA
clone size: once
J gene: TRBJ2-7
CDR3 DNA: TGTGCCAGCAGCCCCCGTGTGTCCCTCGAGCAGTACTTC
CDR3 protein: CASSPRVSLEQYF

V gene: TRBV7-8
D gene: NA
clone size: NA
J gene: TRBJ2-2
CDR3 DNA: TGTGCCAGCATCAAGGGGAGCTCCGGCGGGGAGCTGTTTTTT
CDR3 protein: CASIKGSSGGELFF

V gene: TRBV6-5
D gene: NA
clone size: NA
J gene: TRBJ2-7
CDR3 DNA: TGTGCCAGCAGTGATCAGAGGGAGCAGTACTTC
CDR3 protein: CASSDQREQYF

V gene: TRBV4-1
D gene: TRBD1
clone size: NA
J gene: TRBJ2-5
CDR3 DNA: TGCGCCAGCAGCCAGGATCAGGGGGTTGGGGAGACCCAGTACTTC
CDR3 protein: CASSQDQGVGETQYF

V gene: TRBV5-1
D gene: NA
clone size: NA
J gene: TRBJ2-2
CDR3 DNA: TGCGCCAGCAGCTTGGACGTGGGAGCCAACACCGGGGAGCTGTTTTTT
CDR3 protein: CASSLDVGANTGELFF